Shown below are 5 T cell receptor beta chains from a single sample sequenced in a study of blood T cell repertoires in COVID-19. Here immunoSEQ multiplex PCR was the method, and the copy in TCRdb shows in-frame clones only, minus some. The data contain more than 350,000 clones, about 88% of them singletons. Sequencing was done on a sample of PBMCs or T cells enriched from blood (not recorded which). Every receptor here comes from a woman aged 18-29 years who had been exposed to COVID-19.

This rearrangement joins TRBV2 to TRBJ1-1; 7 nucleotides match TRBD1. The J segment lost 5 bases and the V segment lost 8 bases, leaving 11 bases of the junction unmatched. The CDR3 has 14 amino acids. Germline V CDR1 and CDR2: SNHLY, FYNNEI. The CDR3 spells CASLAAGGWTEAFF. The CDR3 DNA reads TGTGCCAGCCTGGCGGCAGGGGGTTGGACTGAAGCTTTCTTT.

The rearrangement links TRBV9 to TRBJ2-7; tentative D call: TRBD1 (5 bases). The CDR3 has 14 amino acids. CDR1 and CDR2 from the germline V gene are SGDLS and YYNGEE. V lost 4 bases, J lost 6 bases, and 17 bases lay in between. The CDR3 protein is CASSPRLNQGEQYF. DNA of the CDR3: TGTGCCAGCAGCCCACGACTCAACCAGGGCGAGCAGTACTTC.

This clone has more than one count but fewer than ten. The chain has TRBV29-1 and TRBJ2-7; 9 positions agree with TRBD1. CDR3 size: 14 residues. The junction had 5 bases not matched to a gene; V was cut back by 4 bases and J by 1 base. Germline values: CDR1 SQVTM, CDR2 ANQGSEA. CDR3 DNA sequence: TGCAGCGTTGTAAATGGACAGGGGTCCTACGAGCAGTACTTC. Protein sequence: CSVVNGQGSYEQYF.

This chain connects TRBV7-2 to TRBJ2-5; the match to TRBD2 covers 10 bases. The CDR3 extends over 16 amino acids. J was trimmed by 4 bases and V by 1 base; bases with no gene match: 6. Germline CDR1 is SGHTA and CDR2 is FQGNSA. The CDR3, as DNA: TGTGCCAGCAGCTTAGTAAGCGGGGGGGCTCGAGAGACCCAGTACTTC. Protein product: CASSLVSGGARETQYF.

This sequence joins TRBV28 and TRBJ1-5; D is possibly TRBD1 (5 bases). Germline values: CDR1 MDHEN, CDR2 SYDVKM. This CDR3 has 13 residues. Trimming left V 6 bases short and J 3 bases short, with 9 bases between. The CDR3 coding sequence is TGTGCCAGCAGAGGGGCTACCAATCAGCCCCAGCATTTT. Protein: CASRGATNQPQHF. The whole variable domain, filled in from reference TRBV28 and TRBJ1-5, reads DVKVTQSSRYLVKRTGEKVFLECVQDMDHENMFWYRQDPGLGLRLIYFSYDVKMKEKGDIPEGYSVSREKKERFSLILESASTNQTSMYLCASRGATNQPQHFGDGTRLSIL.